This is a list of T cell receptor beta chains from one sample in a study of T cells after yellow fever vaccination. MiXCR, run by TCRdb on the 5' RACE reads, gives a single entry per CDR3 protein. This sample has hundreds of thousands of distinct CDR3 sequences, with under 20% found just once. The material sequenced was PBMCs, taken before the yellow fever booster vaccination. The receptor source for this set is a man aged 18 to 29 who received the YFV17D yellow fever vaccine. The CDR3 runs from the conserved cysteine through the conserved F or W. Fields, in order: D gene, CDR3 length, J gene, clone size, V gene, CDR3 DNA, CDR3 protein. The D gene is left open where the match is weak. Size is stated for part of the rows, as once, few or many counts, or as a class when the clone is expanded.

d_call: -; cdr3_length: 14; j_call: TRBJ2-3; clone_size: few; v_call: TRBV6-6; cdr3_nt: TGTGCCAGCAGTTATGGCAGCCGGACTGTTGAGCAGTATTTT; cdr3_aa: CASSYGSRTVEQYF
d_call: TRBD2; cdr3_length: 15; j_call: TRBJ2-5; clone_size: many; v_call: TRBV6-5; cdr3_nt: TGTGCCAGCAGTTACTCGACTAGCGGGGGAGAGACCCAGTACTTC; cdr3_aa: CASSYSTSGGETQYF
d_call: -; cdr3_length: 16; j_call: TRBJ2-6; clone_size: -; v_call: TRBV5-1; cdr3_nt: TGCGCCAGCAAAGGGCGAAAAATTTCTGGGGCCAACGTCCTGACTTTC; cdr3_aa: CASKGRKISGANVLTF
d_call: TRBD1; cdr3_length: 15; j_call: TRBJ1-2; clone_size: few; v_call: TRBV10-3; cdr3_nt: TGTGCCATCAGCCAGGGACAGGCTAAGAACTATGGCTACACCTTC; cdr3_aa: CAISQGQAKNYGYTF
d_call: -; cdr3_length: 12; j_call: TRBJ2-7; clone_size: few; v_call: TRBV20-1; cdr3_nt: TGCAGTGCTCCGGGTCTCAGCAACGAGCAGTACTTC; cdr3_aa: CSAPGLSNEQYF
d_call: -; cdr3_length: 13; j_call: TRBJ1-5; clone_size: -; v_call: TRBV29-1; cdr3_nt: TGCAGCGTTGTAATGGGGTGGGGTCAGCCCCAGCATTTT; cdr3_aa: CSVVMGWGQPQHF
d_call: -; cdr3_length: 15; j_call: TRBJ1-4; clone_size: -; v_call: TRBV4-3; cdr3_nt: TGCGCCAGCAGCCCTTTGAGCAGCACTAATGAAAAACTGTTTTTT; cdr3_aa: CASSPLSSTNEKLFF
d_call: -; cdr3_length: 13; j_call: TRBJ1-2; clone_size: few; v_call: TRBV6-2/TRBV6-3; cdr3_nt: TGTGCCAGCAGTTCGGGGGCCATCTATGGCTACACCTTC; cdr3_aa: CASSSGAIYGYTF
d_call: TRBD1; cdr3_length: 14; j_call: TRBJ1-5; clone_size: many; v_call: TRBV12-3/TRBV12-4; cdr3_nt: TGTGCCAGCAGCCTCAGGACAGGGGGCCAGCCCCAGCATTTT; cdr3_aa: CASSLRTGGQPQHF
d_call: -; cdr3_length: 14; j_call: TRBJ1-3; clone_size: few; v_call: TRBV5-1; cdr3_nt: TGCGCCAGCAGCCCGGGGGGGATTGGAAACACCATATATTTT; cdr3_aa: CASSPGGIGNTIYF
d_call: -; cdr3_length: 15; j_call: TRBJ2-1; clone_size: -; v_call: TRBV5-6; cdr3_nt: TGTGCCAGCAGCTCCCTCCAGCCTCTCAGCCCTGAGCAGTTCTTC; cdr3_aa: CASSSLQPLSPEQFF
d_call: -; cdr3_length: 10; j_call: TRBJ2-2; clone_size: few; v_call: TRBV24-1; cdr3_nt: TGTGCCACCAGTTCATGGGAGCTGTTTTTT; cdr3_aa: CATSSWELFF
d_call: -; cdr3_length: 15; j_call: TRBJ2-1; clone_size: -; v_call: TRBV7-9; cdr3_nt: TGTGCCAGCAGCCAGACAGTGATGGACTACAATGAGCAGTTCTTC; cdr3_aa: CASSQTVMDYNEQFF